This is a list of T cell receptor beta chains from one sample in a study of response to subunit inactivated influenza vaccine. In TCRdb, the RT-PCR reads were re-called with MiXCR into one record per CDR3 protein. This table holds about 240,000 distinct CDR3 sequences, 9.5% to 15% found once. The specimen was non-naive T cells sorted from PBMCs, collected roughly 2 weeks before vaccination. The source is a man aged 50 to 60 who received an inactivated influenza vaccine. CDR3s include the opening cysteine and the closing phenylalanine or tryptophan. The D gene is left open where the match is weak. Size is stated for part of the rows, as once, few or many counts, or as a class when the clone is expanded.

d_call	clone_size	v_call	j_call	cdr3_nt	cdr3_aa
NA	NA	TRBV20-1	TRBJ1-5	TGCAGTGCGGCTCGGGACTTCTACAATCAGCCCCAGCATTTT	CSAARDFYNQPQHF
TRBD1	few	TRBV20-1	TRBJ2-1	TGCAGTGCCATCCTCCGGGACAGGGGTGGCAATGAGCAGTTCTTC	CSAILRDRGGNEQFF
NA	NA	TRBV5-1	TRBJ2-5	TGCGCCAGCAGCCCACTGACAAACCGGGAGACCCAGTACTTC	CASSPLTNRETQYF
NA	NA	TRBV21-1	TRBJ2-7	TGTGCCAGCAGCAAACGAAAGGGGGTGACGCAAGCGGTCTACGAGCAGTACTTC	CASSKRKGVTQAVYEQYF
TRBD2	many	TRBV7-8	TRBJ2-1	TGTGCCAGCAGCTCCAAACGTCCTAGCGGGAGGTGGAATGAGCAGTTCTTC	CASSSKRPSGRWNEQFF
NA	NA	TRBV3-1	TRBJ2-2	TGTGCCAGCAGCCAACCGGGTCTCGGGACCGGGGAGCTGTCTTTT	CASSQPGLGTGELSF
NA	NA	TRBV6-5	TRBJ1-4	TGTGCCAGCAGTTCGACAAGCCCAGGGCTTGCAACTAATGAAAAACTGTTTTTT	CASSSTSPGLATNEKLFF
NA	NA	TRBV11-1	TRBJ2-7	TGTGCCAGCAGCATACAGACAGGACCCTACGAGCAGTACTTC	CASSIQTGPYEQYF
NA	many	TRBV27	TRBJ2-7	TGTGCCAGCAGTTTATCCCCACATTACGAGCAGTACTTC	CASSLSPHYEQYF
NA	few	TRBV30	TRBJ2-7	TGTGCCTGGAGTGATTATCCAATCTCCTACGAGCAGTACTTC	CAWSDYPISYEQYF
TRBD1	NA	TRBV2	TRBJ1-4	TGTGCCAGCAGCCCTCAAGAGGGGGCGCATCGTGAAAAACTGTTTTTT	CASSPQEGAHREKLFF
NA	NA	TRBV28	TRBJ1-1	TGTGCCAGCAATGGGGACCTGAACACTGAAGCTTTCTTT	CASNGDLNTEAFF
NA	many	TRBV5-6	TRBJ2-5	TGTGCCAGCAGCGTAGGACACCAAGAGACCCAGTACTTC	CASSVGHQETQYF
TRBD1	NA	TRBV5-4	TRBJ2-5	TGTGCCAGCAGCCCTGGACAGGGGGCCCAGGAGACCCAGTACTTC	CASSPGQGAQETQYF
NA	NA	TRBV7-8	TRBJ2-7	TGTGCCAGCAGCTTAGCGCTGGTGGGGAAAGAGACCTACGAGCAGTACTTC	CASSLALVGKETYEQYF
NA	NA	TRBV11-2	TRBJ2-7	TGTGCCAGCAGCTTAGGGGGGGGGCTATCAACTTACTCCTACGAGCAGTACTTC	CASSLGGGLSTYSYEQYF
NA	few	TRBV12-3/TRBV12-4	TRBJ1-6	TGTGCCAGCAGTTTGGGAAATTCACCCCTCCACTTT	CASSLGNSPLHF
NA	many	TRBV7-2	TRBJ1-1	TGTGCCAGCAGCTTAGGCAGGGGAGCTGAAGCTTTCTTT	CASSLGRGAEAFF
NA	NA	TRBV20-1	TRBJ2-1	TGCAGTGCTAGAGACCCCCGGCTAGCATCTGGGAATGAGCAGTTCTTC	CSARDPRLASGNEQFF
NA	NA	TRBV2	TRBJ2-1	TGTGCCAGCAATCTTATGGTTATTCGGGGGTCCGAGCAGATCTTC	CASNLMVIRGSEQIF
TRBD1	few	TRBV25-1	TRBJ1-3	TGTGCCAGCAGTGAAGGACAGGGGGCCAGAAACACCATATATTTT	CASSEGQGARNTIYF
NA	NA	TRBV5-8	TRBJ2-7	TGTGCCAGCAGCTTAGGGGAAAGGCAGTACTTC	CASSLGERQYF
NA	NA	TRBV7-2	TRBJ2-5	TGTGCCAGCAGCTTACCGGGACTGTTACAAGCGACCCAGTACTTC	CASSLPGLLQATQYF
TRBD2	NA	TRBV28	TRBJ2-1	TGTGCCAGCAGTCCGTTAGCGGGAGGGCGGGCTTGGGAGCAGTTCTTC	CASSPLAGGRAWEQFF
NA	NA	TRBV24-1	TRBJ2-3	TGTGCCACCAGCGACGCGTCCTCGACAGACAAAGAGGCGAATACGCAGTATTTT	CATSDASSTDKEANTQYF
NA	NA	TRBV10-3	TRBJ1-1	TGTGCCATCAGTGATGGTCGCATGAACACTGAAGCTTTCTTT	CAISDGRMNTEAFF
TRBD1	few	TRBV15	TRBJ2-1	TGTGCCACCGGACGCCGGGACAGGACCCCCGGTGAGCAGTTCTTC	CATGRRDRTPGEQFF
NA	few	TRBV21-1	TRBJ2-3	TGTGCCAGCAGCTTCCTGGATGGTAGCGGGGGCCCCGACTCAGACTTTGGCACAGATACGCAGTATTTT	CASSFLDGSGGPDSDFGTDTQYF
TRBD1	many	TRBV20-1	TRBJ2-1	TGCAGTGCCCCTGGGGCCAGGGGGCTTAATGAGCAGTTCTTC	CSAPGARGLNEQFF
TRBD1	NA	TRBV7-9	TRBJ2-7	TGTGCCAGCAGCTTCCGGGACAGTACCTACGAGCAGTACTTC	CASSFRDSTYEQYF
NA	few	TRBV6-1	TRBJ2-3	TGTGCCAGCAGTCCGGTCAGTAGCACAGATACGCAGTATTTT	CASSPVSSTDTQYF
NA	many	TRBV27	TRBJ1-5	TGTGCCAGCAGACCAACAGGGAAAGGTCAGCCCCAGCATTTT	CASRPTGKGQPQHF
NA	few	TRBV28	TRBJ1-2	TGTGCCAGCACCGCTACCGGGGCCTATGGCTACACCTTC	CASTATGAYGYTF
TRBD2	NA	TRBV11-3	TRBJ2-1	TGTGCCAGCAGCTTATCCGCTAGCGGGGGTTACAATGAGCAGTTCTTC	CASSLSASGGYNEQFF
NA	few	TRBV7-9	TRBJ1-2	TGTGCCAGCAGCTTGGAGGCTAACTATGGCCACACCTTC	CASSLEANYGHTF
NA	NA	TRBV11-2	TRBJ2-5	TGTGCCAGCAGACGGGACCCACTAGAGACCCAGTACTTC	CASRRDPLETQYF
TRBD1	few	TRBV27	TRBJ2-7	TGTGCCAGCAGTTATGGTGGGACAGTCTCCTACGAGCAGTACTTC	CASSYGGTVSYEQYF
TRBD1	NA	TRBV19	TRBJ1-1	TGTGCCAGTAGTAAGGGCCCGGGACAGGGAGACACTGAAGCTTTCTTT	CASSKGPGQGDTEAFF